This TCR beta chain was profiled in a study of beta chain features in type 1 diabetes (dated by TCRdb to 2016 to 2019). Some background on the complete study: No differences in mean age, gender distribution, total cell number or subset yield were found between patients and healthy donors. Whereas all 30 or so donors provided naive and central memory subsets, regulatory and stem cell-like memory subsets were isolated from just 8 patients and about eight healthy donors. The study compared the TCRB repertoires of sorted circulating CD4+ T cell subsets in recently diagnosed type 1 diabetes patients with those in matched healthy donors. Across all samples, some 110,000,000 sorted cells were examined, and cell number per subset correlated strongly with RNA yield. Study-wide conclusions, independent of this receptor: Because cDNA was sequenced instead of genomic DNA, activated cells with high expression could be over-represented, although the groups did not differ in activation or CD3 levels. Shorter templates might be favored by PCR, yet because patient and control samples were amplified and corrected together, any such skew would affect both groups equally. Naive, central memory and regulatory TCRB repertoires appeared to be more similar among patients than among healthy donors. Fewer insertions and more nucleotide deletions at VDJ recombination sites were observed in patients with type 1 diabetes, implying thymic rearrangement abnormalities. Only small numbers of individuals were included in the HLA sub-analyses, which left unresolved whether HLA type had any influence on TCRB rearrangement. A moderate but significant shortening of TCRB CDR3 length was observed in type 1 diabetes patients in all four CD4+ subsets.

As regards this clone: Which antigen it targets is not known. The junction does not match germline at one end; this may be a read error.

The entire isolated RNA was reverse transcribed using the High Capacity cDNA Reverse Transcription Kit, and thus expressed TCRB transcripts were sequenced. Naive, central memory and regulatory T cell samples underwent deep immunoSEQ sequencing, averaging about 3.57 million total reads per sample. After sorted cells were lysed in RLT buffer, RNA was extracted with DNase-treated RNeasy Micro or Mini kits, with the choice depending on cell number. Each cell subset was processed separately to prevent cross-contamination, with patient and healthy donor samples processed together. Using the immunoSEQ multiplex PCR, TCRB sequences were amplified from cDNA into 87-bp fragments spanning the CDR3 region. The amplicons were sequenced using the Illumina HiSeq platform. Processing in the source paper ran as follows. Synthetic template baselines were used to correct PCR bias computationally, reads within Hamming distance 2 were collapsed together, and singletons that could not be merged were discarded. Reads were aligned to IMGT to assign V, D and J genes, CDR3 length, and insertions or deletions at six rearrangement sites. Within each subset, clonotype counts were normalized to the number of sorted cells before true diversity and Gini coefficients were calculated with the tcR R package. The overlap coefficient, calculated on TCRB nucleotide sequences, was used to measure repertoire sharing. Out-of-frame TCRB sequences from naive cells were analyzed as a proxy for the pre-selection repertoire. TCRdb re-hosts the immuneACCESS table, in-frame sequences only. Its copies lack some clones; in the studies checked, an unresolved V gene accounts for under half of them, and the cause for the rest is not known. V, J and clone size are taken as reported in that table, and D and trimming were inferred from the DNA itself. The sample contains under 350,000 clones, around 24% of them found a single time. The ten top clones hold about 0.012% of the sample.

As encoded in the germline V gene (reference sequence), CDR1 is PRHDT while CDR2 is FYEKMQ. Reading from cysteine to phenylalanine, the CDR3 counts 14 amino acids. Of all the DNA, just the CDR3 is kept, 42 bases in frame from base 1. Each donor gave one peripheral blood draw, approximately 0.11 L on average, collected into heparinised tubes. A BD FACSAria II and a panel including CD45RO, CCR7, CD25, CD127, CD95 and CD27 were used to sort naive, central memory, regulatory and stem cell-like memory CD4+ T cells. All sorted populations exceeded 98% purity. PBMCs were separated immediately by Lymphoprep density gradient centrifugation and were stained directly, without being cultured. Samples were stained and sorted in pairs, with one healthy donor and one patient per experiment, so that batch effects were minimized.

The receptor chain draws on TRBV13 and TRBJ1-1; TRBD1 agrees with 7 junctional bases. The source of this sequence is a woman aged 30 to 39 with type 1 diabetes. Sequencing was performed on naive CD4+ T cells from blood. What this sample's cell subset or site label stands for: true naive CD4+ T cells. In nucleotides, the sequence is TGTGCCAGCAGTTTAGACAGGGTTAGCACTGAAGCTTTCTTT. Its translation is CASSLDRVSTEAFF.